A selection of T cell receptor beta chains follows, all from one sample in a study of blood T cells in healthy people across ages. One entry per CDR3 protein, called by TCRdb with MiXCR from the 5' RACE reads. The sample shows about 1.7 million distinct CDR3 sequences, roughly 30% of them seen only once. The sequenced sample consisted of blood. The receptors originated from a woman younger than 45 in good health. The CDR3 runs from the conserved cysteine through the conserved F or W. A D gene is named only where the DNA matches it firmly. The listing skips clone size in some rows; elsewhere it reads once, few, many or a size class.

>TRBV6-2/TRBV6-3|few|TRBJ1-2|NA|14
CASTKTGTSYGYTF
TGTGCCAGCACCAAAACCGGGACAAGCTATGGCTACACCTTC
>TRBV12-3/TRBV12-4|few|TRBJ1-1|NA|15
CASTPAGGKNTEAFF
TGTGCCAGCACCCCGGCGGGGGGGAAGAACACTGAAGCTTTCTTT
>TRBV12-3/TRBV12-4|few|TRBJ2-7|NA|11
CASGLVHEQYF
TGTGCCAGCGGTTTAGTACACGAGCAGTACTTC
>TRBV6-2/TRBV6-3|few|TRBJ2-3|NA|15
CASSHTDRITDTQYF
TGTGCCAGCAGTCATACGGACAGAATCACAGATACGCAGTATTTT
>TRBV6-1|NA|TRBJ2-1|NA|15
CASSEEGGLNNEQFF
TGTGCCAGCAGTGAAGAGGGGGGACTTAACAATGAGCAGTTCTTC
>TRBV12-3/TRBV12-4|NA|TRBJ2-1|TRBD2|15
CASSSTSAKGYEQFF
TGTGCCAGCAGTTCAACTAGCGCGAAGGGGTATGAGCAGTTCTTC
>TRBV5-1|few|TRBJ2-3|TRBD2|16
CASSLVGGGATDTQYF
TGCGCCAGCAGCTTGGTCGGCGGGGGGGCCACAGATACGCAGTATTTT
>TRBV2|NA|TRBJ2-1|TRBD2|14
CAHSLGGSYNEQFF
TGTGCCCATTCTCTGGGAGGGTCCTACAATGAGCAGTTCTTC
>TRBV4-3|few|TRBJ1-1|NA|16
CASSQDLYTQGTEAFF
TGCGCCAGCAGCCAAGATCTGTACACACAGGGTACTGAAGCTTTCTTT
>TRBV7-9|few|TRBJ2-1|NA|13
CASSPYSGNEQFF
TGTGCCAGCAGCCCGTATTCGGGGAATGAGCAGTTCTTC
>TRBV7-2|few|TRBJ1-2|NA|13
CASSGGGHSGYTF
TGTGCCAGCAGTGGGGGGGGCCACTCGGGCTACACCTTC
>TRBV12-3/TRBV12-4|many|TRBJ2-7|NA|13
CASSFQVSYEQYF
TGTGCCAGCAGTTTTCAGGTCTCCTACGAGCAGTACTTC
>TRBV2|NA|TRBJ2-3|NA|15
CASSLRRPSTDTQYF
TGTGCCAGCAGTTTACGACGGCCTAGCACAGATACGCAGTATTTT